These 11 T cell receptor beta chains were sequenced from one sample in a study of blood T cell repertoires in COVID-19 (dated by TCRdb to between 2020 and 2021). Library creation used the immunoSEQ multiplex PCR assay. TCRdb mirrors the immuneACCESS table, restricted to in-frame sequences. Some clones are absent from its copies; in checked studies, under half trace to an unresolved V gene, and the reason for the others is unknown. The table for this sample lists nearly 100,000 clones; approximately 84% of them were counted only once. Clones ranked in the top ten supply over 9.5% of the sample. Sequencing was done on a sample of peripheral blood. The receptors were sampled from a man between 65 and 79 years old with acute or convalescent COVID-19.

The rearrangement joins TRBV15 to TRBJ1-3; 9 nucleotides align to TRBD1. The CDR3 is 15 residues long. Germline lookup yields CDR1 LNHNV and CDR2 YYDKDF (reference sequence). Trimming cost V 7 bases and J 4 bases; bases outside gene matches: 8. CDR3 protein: CATTFGQGSGNTIYF. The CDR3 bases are TGTGCCACCACCTTTGGACAGGGGTCAGGAAACACCATATATTTT.

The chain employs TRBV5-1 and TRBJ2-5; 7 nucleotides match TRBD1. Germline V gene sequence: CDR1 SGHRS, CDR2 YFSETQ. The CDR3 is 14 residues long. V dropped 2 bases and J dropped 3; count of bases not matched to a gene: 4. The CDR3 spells CASSFKGQEETQYF. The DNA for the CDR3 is TGCGCCAGCAGCTTTAAAGGACAGGAAGAGACCCAGTACTTC.

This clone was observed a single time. DNA for the CDR3: TGTGCCAGCAGTTACTCGGCCAGATCTAACTATGGCTACACCTTC. It specifies CASSYSARSNYGYTF. The genes are TRBV6-5 and TRBJ1-2; D not resolved. The CDR3 spans 15 residues. Germline V gene lookup returns CDR1 MNHEY and CDR2 SVGAGI. Trimming removed 0 bases at V and 0 bases at J, with 8 bases between.

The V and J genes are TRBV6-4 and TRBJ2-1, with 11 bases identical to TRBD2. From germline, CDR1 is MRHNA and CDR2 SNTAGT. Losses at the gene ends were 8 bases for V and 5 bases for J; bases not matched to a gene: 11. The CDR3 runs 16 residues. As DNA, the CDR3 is TGTGCCAGCGCAAAAACTAGCGGGAGATCAAACAATGAGCAGTTCTTC. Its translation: CASAKTSGRSNNEQFF.

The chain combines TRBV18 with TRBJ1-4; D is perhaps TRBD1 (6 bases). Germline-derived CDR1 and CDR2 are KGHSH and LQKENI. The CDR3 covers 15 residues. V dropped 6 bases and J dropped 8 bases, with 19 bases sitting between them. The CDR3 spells CASSRTGTYEEKLFF. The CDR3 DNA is TGTGCCAGCTCTCGAACCGGGACATATGAAGAAAAACTGTTTTTT.

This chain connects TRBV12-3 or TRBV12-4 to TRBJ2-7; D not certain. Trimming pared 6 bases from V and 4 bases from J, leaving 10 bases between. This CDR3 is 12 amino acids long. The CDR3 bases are TGTGCCAGCAGCTTAACTGTGTACGAGCAGTACTTC. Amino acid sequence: CASSLTVYEQYF.

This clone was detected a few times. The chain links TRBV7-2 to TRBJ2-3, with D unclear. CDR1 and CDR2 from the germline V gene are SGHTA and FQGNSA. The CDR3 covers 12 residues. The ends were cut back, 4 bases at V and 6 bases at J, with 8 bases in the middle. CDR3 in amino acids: CASSSLRDTQYF. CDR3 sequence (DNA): TGTGCCAGCAGCTCGCTGCGGGATACGCAGTATTTT.

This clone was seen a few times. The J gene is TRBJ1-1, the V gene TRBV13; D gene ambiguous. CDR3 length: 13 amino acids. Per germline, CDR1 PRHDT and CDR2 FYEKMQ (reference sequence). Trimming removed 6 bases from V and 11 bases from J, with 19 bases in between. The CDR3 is CASRPSPLEGAFF. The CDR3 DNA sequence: TGTGCCAGCAGACCCAGCCCTCTTGAGGGCGCTTTCTTT.

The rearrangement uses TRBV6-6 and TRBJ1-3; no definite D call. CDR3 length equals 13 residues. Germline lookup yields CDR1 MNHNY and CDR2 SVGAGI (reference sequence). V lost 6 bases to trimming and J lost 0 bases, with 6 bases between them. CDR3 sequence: CASSQVSGNTIYF. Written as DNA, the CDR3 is TGTGCCAGCAGCCAGGTCTCTGGAAACACCATATATTTT.

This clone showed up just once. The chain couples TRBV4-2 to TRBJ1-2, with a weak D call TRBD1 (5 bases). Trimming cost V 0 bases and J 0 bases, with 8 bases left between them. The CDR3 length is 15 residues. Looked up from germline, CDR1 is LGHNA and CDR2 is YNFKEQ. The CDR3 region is CASSQEGRANYGYTF. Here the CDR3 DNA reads TGTGCCAGCAGCCAAGAGGGGCGAGCTAACTATGGCTACACCTTC.

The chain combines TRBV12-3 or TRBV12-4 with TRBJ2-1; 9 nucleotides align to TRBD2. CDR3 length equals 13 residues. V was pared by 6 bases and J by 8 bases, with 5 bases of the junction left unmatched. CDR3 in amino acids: CASRAGGPHEQFF. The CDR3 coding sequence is TGTGCCAGCAGGGCGGGAGGGCCGCATGAGCAGTTCTTC.